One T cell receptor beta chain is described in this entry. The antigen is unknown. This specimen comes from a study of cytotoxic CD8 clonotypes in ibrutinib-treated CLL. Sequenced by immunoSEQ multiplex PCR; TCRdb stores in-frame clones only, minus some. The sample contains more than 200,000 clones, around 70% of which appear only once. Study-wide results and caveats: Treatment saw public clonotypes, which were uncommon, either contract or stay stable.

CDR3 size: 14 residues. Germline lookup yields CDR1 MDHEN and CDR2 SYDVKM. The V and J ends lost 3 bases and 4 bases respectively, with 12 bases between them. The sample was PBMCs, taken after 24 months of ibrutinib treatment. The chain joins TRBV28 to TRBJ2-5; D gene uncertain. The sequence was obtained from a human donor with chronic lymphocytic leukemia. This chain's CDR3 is CASSLQGLVETQYF. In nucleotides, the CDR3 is TGTGCCAGCAGTTTGCAAGGTCTAGTAGAGACCCAGTACTTC.